The TCR beta chain described here comes from a study of breast tumors, draining lymph nodes, adjacent tissues. There are 14 residues in the CDR3. After removal of 5 bases from V and 4 bases from J, the junction contained 4 bases not matched to a gene. The germline V gene encodes CDR1 LNHDA and CDR2 SQIVND (reference sequence). This clonotype has a count of ten or more. Its antigen remains unidentified. A single record per CDR3 protein comes from TCRdb applying MiXCR to the multiplex PCR reads. The data contain about 14,000 distinct CDR3 sequences, roughly 50% of them singletons. Overall study findings and caveats: The lymph node origin of tumor T cells was framed as consistent with a hypothesis, not demonstrated. Tumor TCR diversity was below lymph nodes but above nontumor tissue. Findings are consistent with lymph node origin and intratumoral expansion of most tumor T cells.

The origin of this receptor is a female donor with breast cancer. Some clones in this sample may be carry-over from other donors' samples. The chain joins TRBV19 to TRBJ2-2; 7 positions agree with TRBD2. Sequencing input: tumor-adjacent breast tissue. CDR3 sequence: CASSAGVGTGELFF. DNA for the CDR3: TGTGCCAGTAGTGCGGGAGTTGGCACCGGGGAGCTGTTTTTT. Supplemented by reference TRBV19 and TRBJ2-2, the full variable domain reads DGGITQSPKYLFRKEGQNVTLSCEQNLNHDAMYWYRQDPGQGLRLIYYSQIVNDFQKGDIAEGYSVSREKKESFPLTVTSAQKNPTAFYLCASSAGVGTGELFFGEGSRLTVL.